This TCR beta chain was obtained from a study of early T cells in non-severe SARS-CoV-2 infection (dated by TCRdb to the early 2020s). A note on the overall study: Because TCR sequencing was done on bulk RNA from unsorted whole blood, the alpha and beta chains could not be paired. General study outcomes and caveats: VDJdb matching was skewed toward anti-spike CD8 responses, so virus-specific expansions were likely underestimated and private and CD4 specificities were missed.

A word on this clonotype: Its antigen is unknown. It has no much larger one-base neighbor in the sample; base qualities were not kept.

The study was a case-control design nested within a healthcare worker cohort in London, UK, with weekly nasopharyngeal swab PCR tests and blood sampling. Healthcare workers were recruited between 23 and 31 March 2020, during the week of the UK lockdown, and were followed weekly for up to roughly 16 weeks. V drops 2 bases and J drops 4 bases, leaving 12 bases in between. From a lookup of the germline V gene, CDR1 and CDR2 are MDHEN and SYDVKM. Taken from cysteine to phenylalanine, the CDR3 has 14 residues. Just CDR3 DNA is preserved here, 42 bases in frame from base 1. The library was prepared using 5' RACE. For sequencing, a NextSeq 500 was employed. In the TCR library protocol, unique molecular identifiers were attached to individual cDNA molecules to correct for PCR bias and sequencing error. Both TCR alpha and beta chains were sequenced, and tight co-correlation was observed between alpha and beta sequence abundances in each sample. On the study's bioinformatics: Decombinator V4 was used to perform V gene, J gene and CDR3 annotation of TCR sequences. Expanded TCRs were defined as changing significantly between any two time points under a Poisson model with p below 0.0001. TCR abundances were normalised to the total number of TCRs sequenced in each sample and reported as counts per million. MAIT TCRs were defined by TRAV1-2 paired with TRAJ12, TRAJ20 or TRAJ33, and iNKT TCRs by TRAV10 paired with TRAJ18. A search of VDJdb, accessed on 1 November 2021, was run for TCRs annotated to CMV, EBV and SARS-CoV-2, with TCRs annotated for multiple antigens excluded. TCRdb itself trimmed the public reads at Q25 with fastp, ran MiXCR and retained productive beta chains. Each record represents a unique CDR3 protein, reported with the most common genes and DNA among its rows. For this entry, the V and J calls and clone size follow TCRdb and not the study's own pipeline. Recorded for this sample are roughly 52,000 distinct CDR3 sequences; under 8% of them occurred a single time. Roughly 5.6% of the sample rests with the top ten.

The sequence joins TRBV28 to TRBJ2-7; the D gene could be either TRBD1 or TRBD2, each agreeing at 5 bases. This specimen consisted of whole blood, obtained at baseline. The TCR originated in an adult who was a healthcare worker with PCR-confirmed SARS-CoV-2 infection or an uninfected control (not recorded which). The CDR3 region reads CASSLIGTNYEQYF. The DNA sequence is given as TGTGCCAGCAGTTTAATTGGGACGAATTACGAGCAGTACTTC.